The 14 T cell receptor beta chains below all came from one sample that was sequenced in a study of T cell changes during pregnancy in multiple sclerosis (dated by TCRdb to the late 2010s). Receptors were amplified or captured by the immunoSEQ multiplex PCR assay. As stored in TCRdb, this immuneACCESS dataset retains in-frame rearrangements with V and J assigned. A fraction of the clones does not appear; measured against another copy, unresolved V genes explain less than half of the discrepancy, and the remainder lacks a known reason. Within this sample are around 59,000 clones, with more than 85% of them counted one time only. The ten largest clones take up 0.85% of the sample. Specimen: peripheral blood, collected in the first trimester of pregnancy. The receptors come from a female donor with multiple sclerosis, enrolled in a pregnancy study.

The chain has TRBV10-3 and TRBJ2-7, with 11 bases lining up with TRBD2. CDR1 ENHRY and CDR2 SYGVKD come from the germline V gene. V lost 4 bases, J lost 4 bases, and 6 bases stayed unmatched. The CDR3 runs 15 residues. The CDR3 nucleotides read TGTGCCATCAGTGGTCCCCTAGCGGGGGGATACGAGCAGTACTTC. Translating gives CAISGPLAGGYEQYF.

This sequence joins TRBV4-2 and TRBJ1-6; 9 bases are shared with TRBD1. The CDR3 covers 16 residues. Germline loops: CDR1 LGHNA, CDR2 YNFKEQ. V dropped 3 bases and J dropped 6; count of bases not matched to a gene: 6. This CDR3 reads CASSHMDRGGNSPLHF. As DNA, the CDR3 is TGTGCCAGCAGCCATATGGACAGGGGCGGTAATTCACCCCTCCACTTT.

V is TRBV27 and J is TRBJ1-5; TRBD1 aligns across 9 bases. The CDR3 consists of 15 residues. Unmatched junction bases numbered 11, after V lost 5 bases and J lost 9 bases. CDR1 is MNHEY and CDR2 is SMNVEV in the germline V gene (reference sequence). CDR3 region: CASSQDRGGPRPQHF. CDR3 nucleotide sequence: TGTGCCAGCAGTCAAGACAGGGGGGGACCACGGCCCCAGCATTTT.

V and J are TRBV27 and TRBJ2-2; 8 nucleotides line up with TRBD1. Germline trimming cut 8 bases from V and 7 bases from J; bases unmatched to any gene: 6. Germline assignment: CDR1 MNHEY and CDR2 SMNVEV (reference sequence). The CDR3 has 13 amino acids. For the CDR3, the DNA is TGTGCCAGCTGGGACAGGCCCCACGGGGAGCTGTTTTTT. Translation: CASWDRPHGELFF.

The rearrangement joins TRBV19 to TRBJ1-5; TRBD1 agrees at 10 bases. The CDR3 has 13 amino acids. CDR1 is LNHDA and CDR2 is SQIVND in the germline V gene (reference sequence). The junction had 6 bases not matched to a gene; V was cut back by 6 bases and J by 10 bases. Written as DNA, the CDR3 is TGTGCCAGTAGCCCCGGACAGGGGGTCCCCCAGCATTTT. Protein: CASSPGQGVPQHF.

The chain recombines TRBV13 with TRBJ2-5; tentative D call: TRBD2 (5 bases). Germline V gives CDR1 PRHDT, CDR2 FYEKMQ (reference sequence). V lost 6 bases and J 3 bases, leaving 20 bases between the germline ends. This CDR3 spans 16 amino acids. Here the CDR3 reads CASSLNMVSGEETQYF. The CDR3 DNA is TGTGCCAGCAGTTTGAACATGGTCAGCGGCGAAGAGACCCAGTACTTC.

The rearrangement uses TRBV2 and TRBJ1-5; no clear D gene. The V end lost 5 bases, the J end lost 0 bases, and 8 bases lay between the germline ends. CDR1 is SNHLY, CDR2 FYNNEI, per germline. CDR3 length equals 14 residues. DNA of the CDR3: TGTGCCAGCAGTTTAGTAAATAGCAATCAGCCCCAGCATTTT. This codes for CASSLVNSNQPQHF.

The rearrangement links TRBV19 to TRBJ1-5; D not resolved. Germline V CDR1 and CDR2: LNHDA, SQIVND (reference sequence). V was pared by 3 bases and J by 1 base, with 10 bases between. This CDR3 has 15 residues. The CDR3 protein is CASSMEWVSNQPQHF. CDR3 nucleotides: TGTGCCAGTAGTATGGAGTGGGTAAGCAATCAGCCCCAGCATTTT.

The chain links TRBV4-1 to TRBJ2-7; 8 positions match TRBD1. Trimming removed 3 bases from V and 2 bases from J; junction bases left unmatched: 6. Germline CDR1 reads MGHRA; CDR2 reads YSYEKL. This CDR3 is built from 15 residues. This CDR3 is CASSQDRDRTYEQYF. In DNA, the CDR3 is TGCGCCAGCAGCCAGGACCGGGACAGGACCTACGAGCAGTACTTC.

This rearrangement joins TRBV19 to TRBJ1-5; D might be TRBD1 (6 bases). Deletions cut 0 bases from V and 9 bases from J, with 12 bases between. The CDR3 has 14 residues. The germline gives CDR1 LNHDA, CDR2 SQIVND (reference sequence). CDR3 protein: CASSIDRQARPQHF. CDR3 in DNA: TGTGCCAGTAGTATAGATAGACAGGCCCGGCCCCAGCATTTT.

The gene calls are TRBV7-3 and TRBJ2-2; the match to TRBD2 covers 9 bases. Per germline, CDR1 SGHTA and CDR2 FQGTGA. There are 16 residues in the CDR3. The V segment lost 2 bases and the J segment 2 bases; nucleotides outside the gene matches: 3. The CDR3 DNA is TGTGCCAGCAGCTTAGTAGCGGGAGCCAACACCGGGGAGCTGTTTTTT. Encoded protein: CASSLVAGANTGELFF.

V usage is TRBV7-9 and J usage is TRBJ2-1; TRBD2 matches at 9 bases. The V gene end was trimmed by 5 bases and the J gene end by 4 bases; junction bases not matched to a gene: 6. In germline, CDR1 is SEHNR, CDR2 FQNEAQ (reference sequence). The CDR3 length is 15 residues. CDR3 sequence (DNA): TGTGCCAGCAGCAGAGCTAGCGGGGCATACAATGAGCAGTTCTTC. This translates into CASSRASGAYNEQFF.

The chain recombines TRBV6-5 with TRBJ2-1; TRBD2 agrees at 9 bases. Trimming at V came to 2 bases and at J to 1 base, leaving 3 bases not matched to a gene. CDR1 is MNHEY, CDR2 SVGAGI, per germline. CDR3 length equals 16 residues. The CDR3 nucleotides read TGTGCCAGCAGTTACGACGCGGGGGGGTCCTACAATGAGCAGTTCTTC. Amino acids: CASSYDAGGSYNEQFF.

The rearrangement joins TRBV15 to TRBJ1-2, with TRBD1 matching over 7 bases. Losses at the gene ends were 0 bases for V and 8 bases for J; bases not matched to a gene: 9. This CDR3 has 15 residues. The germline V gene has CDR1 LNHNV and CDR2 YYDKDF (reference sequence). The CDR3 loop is CATSRDRAGTVGYTF. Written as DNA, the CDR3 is TGTGCCACCAGCAGAGATCGCGCAGGGACAGTCGGCTACACCTTC.